The 9 T cell receptor beta chains given below trace back to one sample, sequenced in a study of blood T cell repertoires in COVID-19. TCRdb keeps only in-frame clones here, not all; method: immunoSEQ multiplex PCR. The profile covers about 120,000 clones, with 85% to 90% appearing a single time and roughly 11% taken by the ten largest. Sample: peripheral blood. These receptors originate from a man aged 80 or over with acute or convalescent COVID-19.

V and J are TRBV5-1 and TRBJ1-2, with TRBD1 as a possible D gene (5 bases). This CDR3 is 16 amino acids long. V was shortened by 4 bases and J by 3 bases, with 19 bases between the two germline ends. Germline V gives CDR1 SGHRS, CDR2 YFSETQ. CDR3: CASSPGGGLRDYGYTF. CDR3 DNA: TGCGCCAGCAGCCCCGGGGGGGGACTTAGAGACTATGGCTACACCTTC.

With regard to this clone: The same CDR3 also results from other DNA sequences found in this sample. This chain links TRBV18 with TRBJ1-1; D unclear. V was clipped by 0 bases and J by 1 base, with 6 bases between them. The CDR3 is 14 residues long. In germline, CDR1 is KGHSH, CDR2 LQKENI. DNA of the CDR3: TGTGCCAGCTCACCACCTCCGGGGAACACTGAAGCTTTCTTT. Encoded protein: CASSPPPGNTEAFF.

In its sample, this clone was seen a few times. This rearrangement joins TRBV5-8 to TRBJ1-1; TRBD1 aligns across 7 bases. J lost 0 bases, V lost 4 bases, and 9 bases had no gene match. The CDR3 runs to 16 residues. Germline CDR1 reads SGHTS; CDR2 reads YDEGEE. The chain's CDR3 is CASSTGTEMMNTEAFF. CDR3 nucleotides: TGTGCCAGCAGCACTGGGACAGAAATGATGAACACTGAAGCTTTCTTT.

In nucleotides, the CDR3 is TGTGCCAGCAGCCCCGGACAGCCGGCTTACAATGAGCAGTTCTTC. Its translation is CASSPGQPAYNEQFF. The rearrangement links TRBV7-8 to TRBJ2-1; TRBD1 might be the D (6 bases). Between the trimmed V and J ends, which lost 5 bases and 4 bases, there was a span of 15 bases. This CDR3 has 15 amino acids. CDR1 and CDR2 (germline): SGHVS, FQNEAQ.

V usage is TRBV18 and J usage is TRBJ1-4; a weak D match, TRBD1 (6 bases). This CDR3 contains 15 residues. Germline loops: CDR1 KGHSH, CDR2 LQKENI. Trimming cost V 4 bases and J 0 bases, with 9 bases left between them. CDR3 sequence reads: CASSRDITTNEKLFF. The DNA for the CDR3 is TGTGCCAGCTCACGGGACATCACAACTAATGAAAAACTGTTTTTT.

The chain joins TRBV4-3 to TRBJ1-2; tentative D call: TRBD1 (5 bases). The CDR3 runs 14 residues. V was trimmed by 1 base and J by 8 bases, leaving 14 bases between them. CDR1 and CDR2 from the germline V gene are LGHNA and YSLEER. CDR3 coding DNA: TGCGCCAGCAGCCAAGGCCCGGAGGGACGAGGCTACACCTTC. Encoded protein: CASSQGPEGRGYTF.

In DNA form, the CDR3 reads TGTGCCAGTAGTGCCGGTCCCGGTCAGCCCCAGCATTTT. Translation: CASSAGPGQPQHF. The chain recombines TRBV19 with TRBJ1-5; D unclear. Germline loops: CDR1 LNHDA, CDR2 SQIVND (reference sequence). CDR3 size: 13 residues. Trimming took off 5 bases at V and 6 bases at J, with 11 bases between the two ends.

The chain couples TRBV4-2 to TRBJ2-2, with 7 bases aligning to TRBD2. Germline V gives CDR1 LGHNA, CDR2 YNFKEQ. V gave up 5 bases and J gave up 1 base; unmatched junction bases: 7. CDR3 size: 16 residues. CDR3 sequence: CASSGRLAVNTGELFF. CDR3 DNA sequence: TGTGCCAGCAGCGGTCGACTAGCAGTGAACACCGGGGAGCTGTTTTTT.

The chain recombines TRBV5-4 with TRBJ2-2; weak D call: TRBD1 (5 bases). CDR1 and CDR2 (germline): SGHNT, YYREEE (reference sequence). V lost 3 bases and J lost 5, with 17 bases in between. The CDR3 runs 16 residues. CDR3 in amino acids: CASSSPQGSGTGELFF. CDR3 sequence (DNA): TGTGCCAGCAGCTCCCCCCAGGGCAGTGGGACCGGGGAGCTGTTTTTT.